The rows below give T cell receptor beta chains drawn from one sample of a study of blood T cells in healthy people across ages. TCRdb used MiXCR to reprocess the 5' RACE reads, holding one entry per CDR3 protein. Here the sample spans fewer than 800,000 distinct CDR3 sequences, roughly 25% being singletons. The data also belong to a second study, concerning T cells of mothers and their children.

Material for sequencing was blood. The source of these receptors is a boy between 10 and 17 years old in good health. Each CDR3 is given with its conserved first and last residue. The order of the fields is D gene, V gene, J gene, clone size, CDR3 protein, CDR3 DNA. A D gene is named only where the DNA matches it firmly. Expanded clones are given a class, and other clones once, few, many or no size at all.

TRBD1	TRBV5-6	TRBJ1-2	-	CASSLQGESGYTF	TGTGCCAGCAGCTTACAGGGGGAATCTGGCTACACCTTC
-	TRBV28	TRBJ1-1	-	CASSPGRINTEAFF	TGTGCCAGCAGCCCGGGACGTATAAACACTGAAGCTTTCTTT
-	TRBV27	TRBJ2-5	few	CASSKLTRETQYF	TGTGCCAGCAGCAAACTAACCAGAGAGACCCAGTACTTC
-	TRBV7-2	TRBJ2-7	few	CASSLDRSSLTYEQYF	TGTGCCAGCAGCTTAGACCGTAGCAGCCTAACCTACGAGCAGTACTTC
-	TRBV7-3	TRBJ1-2	-	CASSLTGSADYGYTF	TGTGCCAGCAGCTTAACAGGGAGTGCCGACTATGGCTACACCTTC
-	TRBV6-2/TRBV6-3	TRBJ2-3	-	CASRPPGEDTQYF	TGTGCCAGCAGGCCCCCTGGGGAAGATACGCAGTATTTT
-	TRBV11-2	TRBJ2-1	-	CASSFLGGAEQFF	TGTGCCAGCAGCTTTCTGGGGGGCGCTGAGCAGTTCTTC
-	TRBV19	TRBJ2-4	few	CASSIRSGGAKNIQYF	TGTGCCAGTAGTATCAGGTCCGGAGGGGCCAAAAACATTCAGTACTTC
TRBD2	TRBV10-3	TRBJ2-5	-	CAISLPGGEQYF	TGTGCCATCAGCCTCCCGGGAGGAGAGCAGTACTTC
-	TRBV7-3	TRBJ2-2	-	CASSWGGVQNTGELFF	TGTGCCAGCAGCTGGGGTGGTGTCCAGAACACCGGGGAGCTGTTTTTT
-	TRBV20-1	TRBJ2-1	-	CSAGPLRAYNEQFF	TGCAGTGCTGGGCCTTTACGGGCCTACAATGAGCAGTTCTTC
-	TRBV28	TRBJ1-3	few	CASIPPGLGNTIYF	TGTGCCAGCATTCCCCCCGGGTTGGGAAACACCATATATTTT
TRBD1	TRBV3-1	TRBJ1-5	few	CASSPGQGGDQPQHF	TGTGCCAGCAGCCCGGGACAGGGGGGCGATCAGCCCCAGCATTTT
TRBD1	TRBV7-2	TRBJ2-7	-	CASRIGQGGYEQYF	TGTGCCAGCAGGATCGGACAGGGAGGCTACGAGCAGTACTTC
-	TRBV6-6	TRBJ1-1	-	CASGEHTEAFF	TGTGCCAGCGGCGAACACACTGAAGCTTTCTTT
TRBD2	TRBV28	TRBJ2-7	few	CASSFTSGSPSDEQYF	TGTGCCAGCAGTTTCACTAGCGGGAGTCCCTCCGACGAGCAGTACTTC
TRBD2	TRBV7-7	TRBJ2-1	-	CASSFRLAGVPPPYNEQFF	TGTGCTAGCAGCTTCCGACTAGCGGGAGTCCCCCCCCCTTACAATGAGCAGTTCTTC
TRBD2	TRBV29-1	TRBJ2-1	-	CSVEYDSGGHNEQFF	TGCAGCGTTGAATACGATAGCGGGGGTCACAATGAGCAGTTCTTC
TRBD2	TRBV4-1	TRBJ2-5	many	CASSQGSGGETQYF	TGCGCCAGCAGCCAAGGGTCGGGAGGAGAGACCCAGTACTTC
-	TRBV5-6	TRBJ2-7	few	CASSEGDYEQYF	TGTGCCAGCAGCGAGGGGGACTACGAGCAGTACTTC
TRBD2	TRBV4-1	TRBJ2-5	-	CASSQDVWSASGRKFF	TGCGCCAGCAGCCAAGATGTATGGTCGGCTAGCGGTAGGAAGTTCTTC
-	TRBV7-9	TRBJ2-5	-	CASSPRTSYNERFF	TGTGCCAGCAGCCCACGGACTTCCTACAATGAGCGGTTCTTC
TRBD2	TRBV5-1	TRBJ2-5	-	CASSLIGSGSWETQYF	TGCGCCAGCAGCTTGATTGGTAGCGGGAGTTGGGAGACCCAGTACTTC
-	TRBV5-1	TRBJ1-1	-	CASSLATELMNTEAFF	TGCGCCAGCAGCTTGGCAACAGAATTAATGAACACTGAAGCTTTCTTT
TRBD1	TRBV7-9	TRBJ2-7	many	CASSSGQDSSYEQYF	TGTGCCAGCAGCTCTGGACAGGATAGCTCCTACGAGCAGTACTTC
-	TRBV3-1	TRBJ2-3	many	CASSRPPTDTQYF	TGTGCCAGCAGTCGCCCCCCCACAGATACGCAGTATTTT
-	TRBV20-1	TRBJ2-7	many	CSARVRSSYEQYF	TGCAGTGCTAGAGTCCGGAGCTCCTACGAGCAGTACTTC
-	TRBV29-1	TRBJ2-5	-	CSVEDRQETQYF	TGCAGCGTTGAAGACAGACAAGAGACCCAGTACTTC
-	TRBV27	TRBJ2-7	-	CAAAREIRSYEQYF	TGTGCCGCAGCCCGGGAGATAAGGTCCTACGAGCAGTACTTC
TRBD2	TRBV7-6	TRBJ2-7	-	CASSPLRGVAYEQYF	TGTGCCAGCAGCCCTCTTCGGGGGGTGGCCTACGAGCAGTACTTC
-	TRBV5-6	TRBJ1-6	few	CASSSDPFWNSPLHF	TGTGCCAGCAGCTCGGATCCCTTTTGGAATTCACCCCTCCACTTT
TRBD2	TRBV9	TRBJ2-3	-	CASSVAAGTPPDTQYF	TGTGCCAGCAGCGTCGCAGCGGGGACCCCGCCAGATACGCAGTATTTT
-	TRBV28	TRBJ1-1	-	CASSRDSGTEAFF	TGTGCCAGCAGCCGGGATTCAGGAACTGAAGCTTTCTTT
-	TRBV2	TRBJ2-1	-	CASSDVQQFF	TGTGCCAGCAGTGACGTCCAGCAGTTCTTC
TRBD1	TRBV7-8	TRBJ1-4	few	CASSFYGTGREKLFF	TGTGCCAGCAGCTTCTACGGGACAGGCCGGGAAAAACTGTTTTTT
TRBD1	TRBV12-3/TRBV12-4	TRBJ1-2	few	CASSLSGGGGYTF	TGTGCCAGCAGTTTATCAGGAGGGGGCGGCTACACCTTC
-	TRBV11-2	TRBJ1-4	-	CASSSNRESVNPNEKLFF	TGTGCCAGCAGCTCAAACAGGGAATCTGTGAATCCTAATGAAAAACTGTTTTTT
TRBD2	TRBV10-3	TRBJ2-1	once	CAIRGAGLNNEQFF	TGTGCCATCAGGGGAGCGGGGCTGAACAATGAGCAGTTCTTC
-	TRBV6-5	TRBJ2-3	few	CASSLAPVADTQYF	TGTGCCAGCAGTCTAGCACCAGTCGCAGATACGCAGTATTTT
-	TRBV28	TRBJ2-7	-	CATSRLLPAYEQYF	TGTGCCACCTCAAGGTTACTACCCGCCTACGAGCAGTACTTC
TRBD2	TRBV7-2	TRBJ2-5	-	CASSLDSGLLSGEPTQYF	TGTGCCAGCAGCTTAGATTCAGGACTTTTGAGCGGGGAACCGACCCAGTACTTC
-	TRBV29-1	TRBJ2-7	-	CSVAMGLTSYEQYF	TGCAGCGTTGCTATGGGACTCACCTCCTACGAGCAGTACTTC
TRBD1	TRBV29-1	TRBJ2-7	-	CSVDVPGGQGVYEQYF	TGCAGCGTTGACGTTCCTGGGGGACAGGGGGTATACGAGCAGTACTTC
TRBD1	TRBV5-1	TRBJ1-5	few	CASSLSGQGDQPQHF	TGCGCCAGCAGCTTATCGGGACAGGGCGATCAGCCCCAGCATTTT
TRBD1	TRBV5-1	TRBJ2-5	-	CASSLQPPGQETQYF	TGCGCCAGCAGCTTACAACCTCCGGGACAGGAGACCCAGTACTTC
TRBD1	TRBV7-3	TRBJ1-6	-	CASSKQGNGNSPLHF	TGTGCCAGCAGCAAACAGGGGAATGGTAATTCACCCCTCCACTTT
-	TRBV12-3/TRBV12-4	TRBJ1-1	few	CASSVRGQLNTEAFF	TGTGCCAGCAGTGTTAGAGGACAGCTGAACACTGAAGCTTTCTTT
-	TRBV20-1	TRBJ2-7	few	CSAREGAVSYEQYF	TGCAGTGCTAGAGAGGGGGCGGTCTCCTACGAGCAGTACTTC
-	TRBV20-1	TRBJ1-1	few	CSARGPDAEAFF	TGCAGTGCTAGAGGACCGGACGCTGAAGCTTTCTTT
-	TRBV7-8	TRBJ1-2	once	CASSSGADPRYGYTF	TGTGCCAGCAGCTCGGGGGCGGACCCTCGCTATGGCTACACCTTC
TRBD2	TRBV4-1	TRBJ2-1	-	CASSHDREAPSYEQFF	TGCGCCAGCAGCCATGATCGGGAGGCCCCAAGTTATGAGCAGTTCTTC
-	TRBV20-1	TRBJ1-2	few	CSARSPWGVIYGYTF	TGCAGTGCTAGGAGCCCCTGGGGGGTAATCTATGGCTACACCTTC
-	TRBV28	TRBJ2-3	few	CASADGLRRSTDTQYF	TGTGCCAGCGCTGACGGACTCCGCCGGAGCACAGATACGCAGTATTTT
TRBD2	TRBV5-1	TRBJ2-5	few	CASRKGLAGEQETQYF	TGCGCCAGCAGAAAAGGACTAGCGGGTGAACAAGAGACCCAGTACTTC
TRBD2	TRBV7-9	TRBJ2-7	-	CASSYQGLASTYEQYF	TGTGCCAGCAGCTATCAGGGACTAGCGAGTACCTACGAGCAGTACTTC
TRBD2	TRBV7-9	TRBJ2-3	-	CARAGESDTQYF	TGTGCCAGAGCGGGAGAATCAGATACGCAGTATTTT
TRBD1	TRBV7-2	TRBJ1-4	many	CASSLEGAIEKLFF	TGTGCCAGCAGCTTAGAGGGGGCCATTGAAAAACTGTTTTTT
-	TRBV3-1	TRBJ2-2	-	CASSQGGSAGELFF	TGTGCCAGCAGCCAAGGGGGTAGCGCGGGGGAGCTGTTTTTT
-	TRBV29-1	TRBJ2-3	-	CSVDRASDTQYF	TGCAGCGTTGATAGGGCTTCAGATACGCAGTATTTT
TRBD2	TRBV20-1	TRBJ2-7	-	CSADGLGNSYEQYF	TGCAGTGCCGACGGACTAGGGAATTCCTACGAGCAGTACTTC